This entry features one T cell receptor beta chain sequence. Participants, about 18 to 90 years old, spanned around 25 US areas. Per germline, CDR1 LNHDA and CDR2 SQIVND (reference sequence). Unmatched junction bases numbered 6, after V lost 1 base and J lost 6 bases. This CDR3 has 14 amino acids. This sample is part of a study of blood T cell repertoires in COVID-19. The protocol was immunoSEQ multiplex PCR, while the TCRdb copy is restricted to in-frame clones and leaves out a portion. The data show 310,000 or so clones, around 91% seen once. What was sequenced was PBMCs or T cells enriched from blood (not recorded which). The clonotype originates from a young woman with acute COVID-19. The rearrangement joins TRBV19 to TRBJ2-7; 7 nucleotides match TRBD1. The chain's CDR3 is CASSIVAGGSEQYF. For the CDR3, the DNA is TGTGCCAGTAGTATAGTTGCAGGGGGAAGCGAGCAGTACTTC.